The rows below give T cell receptor beta chains drawn from one sample of a study of T cells in Graves' hyperthyroidism and ophthalmopathy. Via MiXCR, TCRdb re-called the multiplex PCR reads, giving one row per CDR3 protein. The sample records hundreds of thousands of distinct CDR3 sequences, more than 15% being singletons. Sample: blood. Receptors originate from a woman in her thirties or forties with Graves' ophthalmopathy. The CDR3 runs from the conserved cysteine through the conserved F or W. The order of the fields is D gene, V gene, clone size, J gene, CDR3 DNA, CDR3 protein. D genes are given only for firm matches. For some rows the clone size is stated as once, few or many, or as a class when expanded; others skip it.

d_call: NA
v_call: TRBV28
clone_size: many
j_call: TRBJ2-1
cdr3_nt: TGTGCCAGCAGTTATCGAAATGAGCAGTTCTTC
cdr3_aa: CASSYRNEQFF

d_call: NA
v_call: TRBV29-1
clone_size: once
j_call: TRBJ1-4
cdr3_nt: TGCAGCGCCGTAGGAGGCAGTCAAGAAAAACTGTTTTTT
cdr3_aa: CSAVGGSQEKLFF

d_call: TRBD2
v_call: TRBV7-2
clone_size: NA
j_call: TRBJ2-1
cdr3_nt: TGTGCCAGCAGCTTATGGTCACTAGCGTCCTACAATGAGCAGTTCTTC
cdr3_aa: CASSLWSLASYNEQFF

d_call: NA
v_call: TRBV24-1
clone_size: NA
j_call: TRBJ2-5
cdr3_nt: TGTGCCACCAGTGATGGCAGCGAAGAGACCCAGTACTTC
cdr3_aa: CATSDGSEETQYF

d_call: TRBD2
v_call: TRBV9
clone_size: few
j_call: TRBJ2-5
cdr3_nt: TGTGCCAGCAGCGTAGGACTAGCGGGGGGGCCGCCCCAAGAGACCCAGTACTTC
cdr3_aa: CASSVGLAGGPPQETQYF

d_call: NA
v_call: TRBV2
clone_size: many
j_call: TRBJ2-7
cdr3_nt: TGTGCCAGCAGGGAGGGGGGGTTGCCCTACGAGCAGTACTTC
cdr3_aa: CASREGGLPYEQYF

d_call: TRBD2
v_call: TRBV20-1
clone_size: many
j_call: TRBJ2-1
cdr3_nt: TGCAGTGCTAAGGGACTAGCGGGAGTGTACAATGAGCAGTTCTTC
cdr3_aa: CSAKGLAGVYNEQFF

d_call: NA
v_call: TRBV5-1
clone_size: NA
j_call: TRBJ1-4
cdr3_nt: TGCGCCAGCAGTACCCAGTTTTTCCGTAATGAAAAACTGTTTTTT
cdr3_aa: CASSTQFFRNEKLFF

d_call: NA
v_call: TRBV30
clone_size: many
j_call: TRBJ1-1
cdr3_nt: TGTGCCTGGAGTGTAGGGGGGGGAAACACTGAAGCTTTCTTT
cdr3_aa: CAWSVGGGNTEAFF

d_call: NA
v_call: TRBV27
clone_size: NA
j_call: TRBJ2-1
cdr3_nt: TGTGCCAGCAGTTCGGGACTCGATATCTACAATGAGCAGTTCTTC
cdr3_aa: CASSSGLDIYNEQFF

d_call: TRBD1
v_call: TRBV7-2
clone_size: NA
j_call: TRBJ1-1
cdr3_nt: TGTGCCAGCAGCTCCAGGGACAGGGGGCCGGGGACTGAAGCTTTCTTT
cdr3_aa: CASSSRDRGPGTEAFF

d_call: NA
v_call: TRBV7-8
clone_size: many
j_call: TRBJ1-1
cdr3_nt: TGTGCCAGCAGCTTAGCGCTTTCGTTCATGAACACTGAAGCTTTCTTT
cdr3_aa: CASSLALSFMNTEAFF

d_call: TRBD1
v_call: TRBV5-5
clone_size: many
j_call: TRBJ2-1
cdr3_nt: TGTGCCAGCAGCCCGGGGGACAGGGTGATCGTACGTAATGAGCAGTTCTTC
cdr3_aa: CASSPGDRVIVRNEQFF

d_call: NA
v_call: TRBV11-2
clone_size: many
j_call: TRBJ1-6
cdr3_nt: TGTGCCAGCAGCGTCCTGGACAGCAATAATTCACCCCTCCACTTT
cdr3_aa: CASSVLDSNNSPLHF

d_call: NA
v_call: TRBV20-1
clone_size: few
j_call: TRBJ1-3
cdr3_nt: TGCAGTGCTAGAGATCCCGAATCTGACAGGCTCCGTGGAAACACCATATATTTT
cdr3_aa: CSARDPESDRLRGNTIYF

d_call: NA
v_call: TRBV29-1
clone_size: few
j_call: TRBJ1-2
cdr3_nt: TGCAGCGTAGAAAAAGACAGACTCTATGGCTACACCTTC
cdr3_aa: CSVEKDRLYGYTF

d_call: NA
v_call: TRBV18
clone_size: few
j_call: TRBJ1-6
cdr3_nt: TGTGCCAGCTCCCCTTGGAGTGGGGTGGATTCACCCCTCCACTTT
cdr3_aa: CASSPWSGVDSPLHF

d_call: TRBD1
v_call: TRBV18
clone_size: many
j_call: TRBJ2-3
cdr3_nt: TGTGCCAGCTCACCACCGGGGTCAGGACAGGTTACGCAGTATTTT
cdr3_aa: CASSPPGSGQVTQYF

d_call: NA
v_call: TRBV11-2
clone_size: many
j_call: TRBJ1-1
cdr3_nt: TGTGCCAGCGCTCCCGTAAAAAGCCCTGAAGCTTTCTTT
cdr3_aa: CASAPVKSPEAFF

d_call: TRBD1
v_call: TRBV2
clone_size: many
j_call: TRBJ2-7
cdr3_nt: TGTGCCAGCAGTGAGGGATGGACAGGGGCAAACGAGCAGTACTTC
cdr3_aa: CASSEGWTGANEQYF